This TCR beta chain was captured in a study of cytomegalovirus exposure and HLA in healthy donors. Study summary: Unique TCRs from HLA-typed donors, about 78 million of them, were held in an early data release.

With regard to this clone: Its antigen is not known.

The germline gives CDR1 SQVTM, CDR2 ANQGSEA. The CDR3 length is 16 residues. V trimming: 6 bases; J trimming: 2 bases; junction bases outside the gene matches: 11. The study's findings and limits: Prior analysis indicated that the majority of TCR beta V segments exhibited productivity approximately 87% or approximately 30% of the time.

Primers for the PCR totalled 60 Vbeta and 13 Jbeta. Method: immunoSEQ multiplex PCR; TCRdb's copy keeps in-frame clones and lacks some. The sample shows 150,000 to 200,000 clones, 75% to 90% of them seen only once. The material sequenced was PBMCs. The receptor comes from a boy aged 2 to 10 in good health and CMV-seronegative. The chain joins TRBV29-1 to TRBJ1-5; the match to TRBD1 covers 9 bases. The CDR3 coding sequence is TGCAGCGTCTCAGTCTCCGGGGACAGGGGCAATCAGCCCCAGCATTTT. This sequence encodes CSVSVSGDRGNQPQHF.